This T cell receptor (beta chain) was obtained from a study of glioma-infiltrating T cells. The CDR3 spans 12 residues. V was pared by 5 bases and J by 7 bases, with 9 bases between. The germline gives CDR1 SGHAT, CDR2 FQNNGV. TCR alpha and beta CDR3 regions were amplified from RNA using iRepertoire nested multiplex PCR. Input was about 100-450 ng of tissue mRNA or PBMC total RNA. MiXCR, run by TCRdb on the multiplex PCR reads, gives a single entry per CDR3 protein. The data show roughly 200,000 distinct CDR3 sequences, with around 40% seen just once and 5% to 5.5% held by the top ten. As concerns this clonotype: Since a much larger clone is just one base distant, this may be a read error.

Sequencing input: glioma tissue, nonneoplastic brain tissue, or PBMCs (not recorded which). This receptor was identified in a human donor with low-grade glioma or glioblastoma, undergoing nonglioma brain surgery, or in good health (not recorded which). The chain is built from TRBV11-2 and TRBJ2-1; a possible D gene is TRBD2 (5 bases). The CDR3 sequence is CASSLASNEQFF. CDR3 nucleotide sequence: TGTGCCAGCAGCCTAGCTAGTAATGAGCAGTTCTTC. The full variable domain, in which reference TRBV11-2 and TRBJ2-1 provide the parts outside the CDR3, is EAGVAQSPRYKIIEKRQSVAFWCNPISGHATLYWYQQILGQGPKLLIQFQNNGVVDDSQLPKDRFSAERLKGVDSTLKIQPAKLEDSAVYLCASSLASNEQFFGPGTRLTVL.